Shown below are 20 T cell receptor beta chains from a single sample sequenced in a study of CD8+ T cells in alopecia areata. The treatment: oral pan-JAK inhibitor, 5-10 mg twice daily. Extraction and reverse transcription of RNA yielded cDNA as the sequencing template. This table comes from immunoSEQ multiplex PCR, and its TCRdb copy is limited to in-frame clones, with some not included. Here the sample spans roughly 100,000 clones, 86% being singletons. Sequences were derived from CD8+ T cells sorted from blood, sampled at approximately week 30, from a patient treated with tofacitinib. The origin of the receptors is a human donor with alopecia areata.

DNA for the CDR3: TGTGCCAGCAGAAGTATTAGCGAGAGAAGGTCGCAAGAGACCCAGTACTTC. Residues: CASRSISERRSQETQYF. The chain recombines TRBV2 with TRBJ2-5; a weak D match, TRBD2 (5 bases). CDR3 length: 17 amino acids. V was pared by 6 bases and J by 2 bases, with 22 bases between. CDR1 and CDR2 (germline): SNHLY, FYNNEI.

The rearrangement uses TRBV5-1 and TRBJ2-1; 8 positions agree with TRBD1. The J segment lost 0 bases and the V segment lost 4 bases, leaving 3 bases of the junction unmatched. CDR1 SGHRS and CDR2 YFSETQ come from the germline V gene. The CDR3 has 15 amino acids. CDR3 loop: CASSHGTGSYNEQFF. CDR3 nucleotide sequence: TGCGCCAGCAGCCACGGGACAGGCTCCTACAATGAGCAGTTCTTC.

The chain combines TRBV9 with TRBJ2-1, with D possibly being TRBD1 or TRBD2 (5 bases each). The germline V gene has CDR1 SGDLS and CDR2 YYNGEE. CDR3 length: 15 residues. Between the trimmed V and J ends, which lost 0 bases and 0 bases, there was a span of 7 bases. The chain's CDR3 is CASSVVGTSYNEQFF. The CDR3 nucleotides are TGTGCCAGCAGCGTAGTCGGGACCTCCTACAATGAGCAGTTCTTC.

The J gene is TRBJ1-2, the V gene TRBV27; D is perhaps TRBD1 (6 bases). Trimming removed 5 bases from V and 7 bases from J, with 20 bases in between. There are 15 residues in the CDR3. The V gene's germline CDR1 is MNHEY and CDR2 SMNVEV (reference sequence). CDR3 in amino acids: CASSPSDRMRGGYTF. The CDR3 nucleotides are TGTGCCAGCAGTCCCTCGGACAGAATGCGCGGTGGCTACACCTTC.

The V call is TRBV5-6, the J call TRBJ2-7, with D tentatively TRBD1 (6 bases). Germline CDR1 reads SGHDT; CDR2 reads YYEEEE. This CDR3 spans 15 amino acids. V lost 2 bases and J 2 bases, leaving 14 bases between the germline ends. The CDR3 coding sequence is TGTGCCAGCAGCTTCCGGGACACCGGACCCTACGAGCAGTACTTC. Protein sequence: CASSFRDTGPYEQYF.

V and J are TRBV5-1 and TRBJ1-1, with no clear D. Trimming left V 2 bases short and J 1 base short, with 12 bases between. CDR1 and CDR2 from the germline V gene are SGHRS and YFSETQ. The CDR3 runs 15 residues. DNA of the CDR3: TGCGCCAGCAGCTTTACCGGTTTGGCGAACACTGAAGCTTTCTTT. Amino acids: CASSFTGLANTEAFF.

The chain links TRBV4-1 to TRBJ2-5; 8 bases match TRBD1. CDR1 MGHRA and CDR2 YSYEKL come from the germline V gene. The CDR3 is 16 residues long. The J segment lost 5 bases and the V segment lost 0 bases, leaving 8 bases of the junction unmatched. This CDR3 reads CASSQDRAGGAETQYF. The DNA of the CDR3 is TGCGCCAGCAGCCAAGATCGGGCAGGGGGCGCGGAGACCCAGTACTTC.

Concerning this clone: Germline and junction disagree at one end, which may indicate a read error. J is TRBJ2-7 and V is TRBV7-7, with D perhaps matching TRBD2 (6 bases). The CDR3 loop spans 13 amino acids. CDR1 is SSHAT and CDR2 is FNYEAQ in the germline V gene (reference sequence). CDR3: CASSLGGALEQYF. CDR3 in DNA: TGTGCTAGCAGCTTAGGCGGGGCGCTCGAGCAGTACTTC.

The rearrangement joins TRBV7-9 to TRBJ1-5; 8 bases fit TRBD1. The CDR3 spans 15 residues. Germline assignment: CDR1 SEHNR and CDR2 FQNEAQ (reference sequence). The V gene end was trimmed by 4 bases and the J gene end by 3 bases; junction bases not matched to a gene: 5. The CDR3 DNA is TGTGCCAGCAGCTCACCGGGACAGGACAATCAGCCCCAGCATTTT. Its translation is CASSSPGQDNQPQHF.

A few counts support this clone. The gene calls are TRBV29-1 and TRBJ2-3, with 12 bases aligning to TRBD2. Looked up from germline, CDR1 is SQVTM and CDR2 is ANQGSEA. V trimming: 6 bases; J trimming: 6 bases; junction bases outside the gene matches: 1. The CDR3 has 12 residues. CDR3 sequence: CSVGLAGDTQYF. The CDR3 DNA follows: TGCAGCGTCGGACTAGCGGGGGATACGCAGTATTTT.

The chain carries TRBV19 and TRBJ1-1; possibly TRBD1 for D (6 bases). The CDR3 runs to 14 residues. Trimming left V 6 bases short and J 1 base short, with 12 bases between. CDR1 is LNHDA and CDR2 is SQIVND in the germline V gene (reference sequence). CDR3 sequence (DNA): TGTGCCAGTAGCTGGCCGACAGGGAACACTGAAGCTTTCTTT. As protein: CASSWPTGNTEAFF.

This chain uses TRBV9 with TRBJ2-2, with TRBD1 as a possible D gene (5 bases). The germline CDR1 and CDR2 sequences are SGDLS and YYNGEE. The CDR3 has 14 residues. Trimming pared 7 bases from V and 0 bases from J, leaving 10 bases between. Here the CDR3 DNA reads TGTGCCAGCGGTACAGGCGCGAACACCGGGGAGCTGTTTTTT. Residues: CASGTGANTGELFF. Drawing the rest from reference TRBV9 and TRBJ2-2, the complete variable domain is DSGVTQTPKHLITATGQRVTLRCSPRSGDLSVYWYQQSLDQGLQFLIQYYNGEERAKGNILERFSAQQFPDLHSELNLSSLELGDSALYFCASGTGANTGELFFGEGSRLTVL.

This sequence joins TRBV29-1 and TRBJ1-5; 7 nucleotides align to TRBD1. CDR3 length: 14 amino acids. The trim removed 6 bases at V and 6 bases at J, leaving 11 bases unmatched. In germline, CDR1 is SQVTM, CDR2 ANQGSEA. The CDR3 spells CSVATGDWGQPQHF. CDR3 sequence (DNA): TGCAGCGTGGCTACAGGGGATTGGGGTCAGCCCCAGCATTTT.

This rearrangement joins TRBV29-1 to TRBJ2-1; D is uncertain. The CDR3 runs to 13 residues. The V gene's germline CDR1 is SQVTM and CDR2 ANQGSEA. V was shortened by 0 bases and J by 5 bases, with 8 bases between the two germline ends. The CDR3 is CSVEDRNNNEQFF. CDR3 bases: TGCAGCGTTGAAGATCGGAATAACAATGAGCAGTTCTTC.

The chain links TRBV30 to TRBJ2-3, with 7 bases lining up with TRBD1. V lost 1 base to trimming and J lost 6 bases; unmatched junction nucleotides: 1. CDR1 is GTSNPN and CDR2 is SVGIG in the germline V gene (reference sequence). The CDR3 is 12 amino acids. Here the CDR3 reads CAWSAQGDTQYF. The CDR3 nucleotides read TGTGCCTGGAGTGCACAGGGGGATACGCAGTATTTT.

This chain links TRBV6-6 with TRBJ2-7, with a tentative D call TRBD1 (5 bases). Germline V gene lookup returns CDR1 MNHNY and CDR2 SVGAGI (reference sequence). The CDR3 covers 14 residues. V was trimmed by 2 bases and J by 3 bases, leaving 11 bases between them. CDR3: CASSYGARSYEQYF. The DNA for the CDR3 is TGTGCCAGCAGTTACGGGGCGCGCAGCTACGAGCAGTACTTC.

The chain joins TRBV9 to TRBJ2-7; D is ambiguous. This CDR3 region has 14 residues. V gave up 0 bases and J gave up 5 bases, with 12 bases separating them. Germline values: CDR1 SGDLS, CDR2 YYNGEE. The CDR3 spells CASSVGERVHEQYF. The CDR3 nucleotides are TGTGCCAGCAGCGTAGGTGAGCGAGTCCACGAGCAGTACTTC.

The V call is TRBV5-6, the J call TRBJ1-1; D call uncertain. V was clipped by 5 bases and J by 8 bases, with 28 bases between them. CDR3 length: 17 amino acids. The germline CDR1 and CDR2 sequences are SGHDT and YYEEEE. The CDR3 DNA reads TGTGCCAGCAGACCTAGTACAAATCCCATCCACCCGTACGAAGCTTTCTTT. Amino acid sequence: CASRPSTNPIHPYEAFF.

V and J are TRBV7-9 and TRBJ1-1; D not certain. Germline loops: CDR1 SEHNR, CDR2 FQNEAQ (reference sequence). This CDR3 spans 17 amino acids. V was clipped by 1 base and J by 8 bases, with 23 bases between them. This CDR3 reads CASSLGGRWVSSGEAFF. CDR3 nucleotides: TGTGCCAGCAGCTTAGGCGGACGGTGGGTCTCCTCGGGAGAAGCTTTCTTT.

The J gene is TRBJ2-1, the V gene TRBV7-6, with TRBD2 matching 7 bases. Germline lookup yields CDR1 SGHVS and CDR2 FNYEAQ. Trimming removed 5 bases from V and 7 bases from J; junction bases left unmatched: 17. CDR3 size: 17 residues. CDR3 bases: TGTGCCAGCAGCCCCTATAGCGCGGGAGAGGGTGTAAATGAGCAGTTCTTC. It translates to CASSPYSAGEGVNEQFF. The full variable domain, with the rest looked up from reference TRBV7-6 and TRBJ2-1, is GAGVSQSPRYKVTKRGQDVALRCDPISGHVSLYWYRQALGQGPEFLTYFNYEAQQDKSGLPNDRFSAERPEGSISTLTIQRTEQRDSAMYRCASSPYSAGEGVNEQFFGPGTRLTVL.